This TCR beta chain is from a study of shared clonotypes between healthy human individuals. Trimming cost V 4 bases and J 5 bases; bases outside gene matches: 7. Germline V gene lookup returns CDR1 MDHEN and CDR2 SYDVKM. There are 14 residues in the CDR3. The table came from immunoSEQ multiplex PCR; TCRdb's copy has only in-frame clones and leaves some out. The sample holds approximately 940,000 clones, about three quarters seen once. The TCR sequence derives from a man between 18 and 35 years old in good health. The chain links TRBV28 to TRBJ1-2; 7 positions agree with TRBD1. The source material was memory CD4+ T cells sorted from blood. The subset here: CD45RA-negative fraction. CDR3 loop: CASSSTGERYGYTF. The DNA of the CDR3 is TGTGCCAGCAGTTCAACAGGGGAACGGTATGGCTACACCTTC.